Below are 28 T cell receptor beta chains sequenced from a single sample in a study of cytomegalovirus exposure and HLA in healthy donors. The PCR made use of 60 Vbeta and 13 Jbeta primers. TCRdb keeps only in-frame clones here, not all; method: immunoSEQ multiplex PCR. This sample has some 110,000 clones, with about 61% found just once. Source material: PBMCs. Every receptor here comes from a woman between 25 and 40 years old in good health and CMV-seronegative.

V gene TRBV11-2 combines with J gene TRBJ2-7, with D possibly matching TRBD1 (6 bases). The CDR3 spans 16 residues. Between the trimmed V and J ends, which lost 1 base and 2 bases, there was a span of 15 bases. Germline V CDR1 and CDR2: SGHAT, FQNNGV. Here the CDR3 reads CASSLGFGDTPYEQYF. The CDR3 DNA reads as TGTGCCAGCAGCTTAGGGTTCGGGGACACTCCCTACGAGCAGTACTTC.

This clone showed up just a few times. The rearrangement uses TRBV5-1 and TRBJ2-2; TRBD1 aligns across 8 bases. The CDR3 is made up of 17 amino acids. Germline loops: CDR1 SGHRS, CDR2 YFSETQ. V lost 4 bases, J lost 0 bases, and 8 bases stayed unmatched. CDR3 sequence reads: CASSTRTGNANTGELFF. DNA for the CDR3: TGCGCCAGCAGCACCCGGACAGGGAACGCGAACACCGGGGAGCTGTTTTTT.

This clone was picked up a small number of times. V gene TRBV28 combines with J gene TRBJ1-3; maybe TRBD1 (5 bases). V lost 1 base and J 6 bases, leaving 10 bases between the germline ends. The CDR3 is made up of 14 amino acids. The germline V gene has CDR1 MDHEN and CDR2 SYDVKM. In DNA form, the CDR3 reads TGTGCCAGCAGTTTATCGGGGGTAGAAAACACCATATATTTT. Amino acids: CASSLSGVENTIYF.

This chain uses TRBV30 with TRBJ2-3; 9 bases align to TRBD2. Germline-derived CDR1 and CDR2 are GTSNPN and SVGIG (reference sequence). This CDR3 has 14 amino acids. Germline trimming cut 3 bases from V and 4 bases from J; bases unmatched to any gene: 5. As DNA, the CDR3 is TGTGCCTGGAGAAGGGCGGGAGGGGCAGATACGCAGTATTTT. It translates to CAWRRAGGADTQYF.

The rearrangement joins TRBV4-1 to TRBJ1-5; maybe TRBD1 (5 bases). Germline V CDR1 and CDR2: MGHRA, YSYEKL. Between the trimmed V and J ends, which lost 0 bases and 4 bases, there was a span of 13 bases. The CDR3 spans 16 residues. CDR3 amino acids: CASSQDVADRNQPQHF. The CDR3 DNA is TGCGCCAGCAGCCAAGATGTAGCAGACAGAAATCAGCCCCAGCATTTT.

The chain couples TRBV15 to TRBJ1-3, with unresolved D. CDR1 LNHNV and CDR2 YYDKDF come from the germline V gene (reference sequence). The ends were cut back, 5 bases at V and 0 bases at J, with 11 bases in the middle. The length of the CDR3 is 15 residues. CDR3 sequence (DNA): TGTGCCACCAGCGTAGACTTGAACTCTGGAAACACCATATATTTT. Amino acid sequence: CATSVDLNSGNTIYF.

The chain uses TRBV21-1 and TRBJ2-2; the table's D gene call, TRBD2, was not cross checked with the DNA. TRBV21-1 is designated a pseudogene. This CDR3 contains 16 residues. The CDR3 sequence is CASSKETAGCAGELFF. The DNA of the CDR3 is TGTGCCAGCAGCAAAGAGACAGCGGGATGTGCCGGGGAGCTGTTTTTT.

This sequence joins TRBV5-1 and TRBJ2-3, with 9 nucleotides matching TRBD1. V was clipped by 4 bases and J by 1 base; unmatched bases: 4. CDR1 is SGHRS, CDR2 YFSETQ, per germline. This CDR3 is built from 15 residues. CDR3 loop: CASSIRQGGTDTQYF. The CDR3 region has the DNA TGCGCCAGCAGCATCAGACAGGGGGGCACAGATACGCAGTATTTT.

The gene calls are TRBV6-5 and TRBJ2-1; 11 bases align to TRBD2. This CDR3 has 15 amino acids. Germline V CDR1 and CDR2: MNHEY, SVGAGI. Germline trimming cut 5 bases from V and 9 bases from J; bases unmatched to any gene: 9. CDR3 DNA sequence: TGTGCCAGCAGTCCCGGGACTAGCGGAGGAAGTGAGCAGTTCTTC. This encodes CASSPGTSGGSEQFF.

The rearrangement links TRBV27 to TRBJ1-1; weak D call: TRBD1 (5 bases). Germline V lookup: CDR1 MNHEY, CDR2 SMNVEV (reference sequence). The CDR3 spans 16 residues. Between the trimmed V and J ends, which lost 4 bases and 4 bases, there was a span of 19 bases. For the CDR3, the DNA is TGTGCCAGCAGTTCCCTGGGGCAGGATTTGGGCACTGAAGCTTTCTTT. Protein: CASSSLGQDLGTEAFF.

This clone has only a few counts. The J gene is TRBJ1-2, the V gene TRBV6-5; 8 nucleotides line up with TRBD1. The CDR3 is 14 amino acids. The V segment lost 2 bases and the J segment 7 bases; nucleotides outside the gene matches: 6. Germline V gives CDR1 MNHEY, CDR2 SVGAGI. DNA of the CDR3: TGTGCCAGCAGTTACCAGGACAGGGACCGTGGCTACACCTTC. Amino acid sequence: CASSYQDRDRGYTF.

This clone has only a few counts. This chain joins TRBV6-4 and TRBJ2-1; the match to TRBD2 covers 13 bases. CDR3 length equals 15 residues. The germline V gene encodes CDR1 MRHNA and CDR2 SNTAGT. V dropped 0 bases and J dropped 7; count of bases not matched to a gene: 0. The CDR3 DNA follows: TGTGCCAGCAGTGACTCACTAGCGGGAGGGAATGAGCAGTTCTTC. Protein product: CASSDSLAGGNEQFF.

The chain joins TRBV7-9 to TRBJ1-2, with TRBD1 identical over 7 bases. The length of the CDR3 is 15 residues. Germline trimming cut 0 bases from V and 4 bases from J; bases unmatched to any gene: 5. The germline V gene has CDR1 SEHNR and CDR2 FQNEAQ (reference sequence). The CDR3 bases are TGTGCCAGCAGCTTAGCGGCCGGACAGGCCTATGGCTACACCTTC. Translation: CASSLAAGQAYGYTF.

The chain uses TRBV7-3 and TRBJ2-7; the D gene is possibly TRBD1 (5 bases). The germline V and J ends were trimmed by 2 bases and 5 bases, with 16 bases remaining between them. This CDR3 has 15 amino acids. The germline V gene encodes CDR1 SGHTA and CDR2 FQGTGA. The CDR3 spells CASSLFPDMWDEQYF. DNA of the CDR3: TGTGCCAGCAGCTTATTTCCGGACATGTGGGACGAGCAGTACTTC.

The chain carries TRBV5-1 and TRBJ2-7; 11 nucleotides align to TRBD2. The CDR3 is made up of 14 amino acids. Germline V CDR1 and CDR2: SGHRS, YFSETQ. J lost 3 bases, V lost 4 bases, and 3 bases had no gene match. CDR3 amino acids: CASSMTSGNYEQYF. The DNA of the CDR3 is TGCGCCAGCAGCATGACTAGCGGGAACTACGAGCAGTACTTC.

The chain couples TRBV11-2 to TRBJ2-1; 7 bases match TRBD2. Losses at the gene ends were 3 bases for V and 0 bases for J; bases not matched to a gene: 2. CDR3 length: 15 residues. Germline loops: CDR1 SGHAT, CDR2 FQNNGV. The CDR3 loop is CASSLGGSSYNEQFF. CDR3 bases: TGTGCCAGCAGCTTGGGCGGGAGCTCCTACAATGAGCAGTTCTTC.

This clone was counted a few times. This rearrangement joins TRBV4-1 to TRBJ2-2, with TRBD2 as a possible D gene (5 bases). Germline CDR1 and CDR2: MGHRA and YSYEKL. The CDR3 sequence is 12 residues long. Trimming took 4 bases from V and 7 from J, leaving 7 bases between them. In DNA, the CDR3 is TGCGCCAGCAGCCTAGCGCTCGGGGAGCTGTTTTTT. Its protein product is CASSLALGELFF.

This clone was seen more than once but under ten times. The chain is built from TRBV27 and TRBJ2-2, with D perhaps matching TRBD2 (6 bases). Germline loops: CDR1 MNHEY, CDR2 SMNVEV (reference sequence). Trimming cost V 9 bases and J 8 bases, with 22 bases left between them. The CDR3 has 15 amino acids. The CDR3 DNA reads TGTGCCAGTCACAGCACGGGAGTGGTTTCAGGGGAGCTGTTTTTT. Protein product: CASHSTGVVSGELFF.

The V and J genes are TRBV29-1 and TRBJ1-1; the D gene is possibly TRBD1 (6 bases). From germline, CDR1 is SQVTM and CDR2 ANQGSEA. The CDR3 totals 12 residues. Trimming removed 7 bases from V and 1 base from J, with 10 bases in between. CDR3: CSAQGGNTEAFF. In nucleotides, the CDR3 is TGCAGCGCCCAAGGGGGGAACACTGAAGCTTTCTTT.

This clone was seen a handful of times. The chain combines TRBV28 with TRBJ1-2; D possibly corresponds to TRBD1 (5 bases). The germline V gene encodes CDR1 MDHEN and CDR2 SYDVKM. The V and J ends lost 6 bases and 4 bases respectively, with 9 bases between them. The CDR3 runs 12 residues. This CDR3 reads CASSDSSYGYTF. The CDR3, as DNA: TGTGCCAGCAGCGACAGCAGCTATGGCTACACCTTC.

The chain recombines TRBV14 with TRBJ2-7; 10 nucleotides line up with TRBD2. Germline loops: CDR1 SGHDN, CDR2 FVKESK. The CDR3 is 15 amino acids. V lost 3 bases to trimming and J lost 4 bases; unmatched junction nucleotides: 6. CDR3 coding DNA: TGTGCCAGCAGCCATAACCTAGCGGGAGTTTACGAGCAGTACTTC. Translated: CASSHNLAGVYEQYF.

The V gene is TRBV6-1, the J gene TRBJ2-7, with 11 bases identical to TRBD1. CDR1 and CDR2 (germline): MNHNS, SASEGT. This CDR3 region has 16 residues. V lost 1 base to trimming and J lost 6 bases; unmatched junction nucleotides: 8. CDR3 nucleotides: TGTGCCAGCAGTGAAGGACGGGGACAGGGGGACCCCGAGCAGTACTTC. This translates into CASSEGRGQGDPEQYF.

This clone turned up a few times. The V call is TRBV6-6, the J call TRBJ2-1; 9 bases map to TRBD2. The V segment lost 5 bases and the J segment 7 bases; nucleotides outside the gene matches: 9. The CDR3 is 15 residues long. Germline V lookup: CDR1 MNHNY, CDR2 SVGAGI (reference sequence). CDR3 loop: CASSREAGGDNEQFF. The DNA for the CDR3 is TGTGCCAGCAGTCGAGAGGCGGGAGGGGATAATGAGCAGTTCTTC.

The V call is TRBV9, the J call TRBJ1-5, with D perhaps matching TRBD1 (6 bases). CDR3 size: 14 residues. The V and J ends lost 4 bases and 5 bases respectively, with 13 bases between them. CDR1 and CDR2 from the germline V gene are SGDLS and YYNGEE. The CDR3 DNA reads TGTGCCAGCAGCCCCCACAGGGACGATCAGCCCCAGCATTTT. This encodes CASSPHRDDQPQHF.

This clone was seen a few times. This chain uses TRBV14 with TRBJ2-7; 10 bases are a match to TRBD2. After removal of 6 bases from V and 0 bases from J, the junction contained 14 bases not matched to a gene. There are 18 residues in the CDR3. Germline CDR1 SGHDN, CDR2 FVKESK. In DNA form, the CDR3 reads TGTGCCAGCAGAAAGGGGGCTAGCGGGAGTCCTTACTCCTACGAGCAGTACTTC. Translating gives CASRKGASGSPYSYEQYF.

In this sample, this clone turned up a few times. The chain uses TRBV2 and TRBJ2-5, with 9 nucleotides matching TRBD2. This CDR3 contains 15 residues. Trimming removed 2 bases from V and 4 bases from J; junction bases left unmatched: 5. Germline V gene sequence: CDR1 SNHLY, CDR2 FYNNEI. The CDR3 sequence is CASSELSGSSETQYF. The CDR3 DNA follows: TGTGCCAGCAGTGAACTTAGCGGGAGTTCAGAGACCCAGTACTTC.

This chain joins TRBV7-9 and TRBJ1-2; D possibly corresponds to TRBD1 (6 bases). Germline lookup yields CDR1 SEHNR and CDR2 FQNEAQ (reference sequence). CDR3 length: 12 amino acids. The ends were cut back, 6 bases at V and 6 bases at J, with 11 bases in the middle. In nucleotides, the CDR3 is TGTGCCAGCAGGGAGTCAGGGGATGGCTACACCTTC. Encoded protein: CASRESGDGYTF.

The rearrangement joins TRBV5-4 to TRBJ1-4, with a tentative D call TRBD1 (6 bases). Germline V gene lookup returns CDR1 SGHNT and CDR2 YYREEE (reference sequence). CDR3 length: 15 amino acids. V dropped 0 bases and J dropped 8 bases, with 14 bases sitting between them. Written as DNA, the CDR3 is TGTGCCAGCAGCTTGGAGGCAGGGGAGGGGGAAAAACTGTTTTTT. Translation gives CASSLEAGEGEKLFF.